One and the same sample provided the 16 T cell receptor beta chains below, sequenced in a study of blood T cell repertoires in COVID-19. This table comes from immunoSEQ multiplex PCR, and its TCRdb copy is limited to in-frame clones, with some not included. The sample includes 75,000 to 85,000 clones, approximately 84% of them seen just once. The sample consisted of peripheral blood. Source of these receptors: a man between 60 and 75 years old with COVID-19, enrolled during active disease.

The V and J genes are TRBV6-5 and TRBJ1-4, with D uncertain. This CDR3 spans 16 amino acids. The germline V gene has CDR1 MNHEY and CDR2 SVGAGI. Trimming pared 0 bases from V and 6 bases from J, leaving 14 bases between. CDR3 protein: CASSYSAFNGYEKLFF. The CDR3 bases are TGTGCCAGCAGTTACTCAGCATTTAACGGTTATGAAAAACTGTTTTTT.

This clone was counted a few times. The rearrangement links TRBV6-1 to TRBJ2-7; 7 bases align to TRBD2. Germline V gene lookup returns CDR1 MNHNS and CDR2 SASEGT. The V gene end was trimmed by 0 bases and the J gene end by 3 bases; junction bases not matched to a gene: 11. The CDR3 is made up of 17 amino acids. CDR3 protein: CASSEASGGSPLYEQYF. CDR3 DNA sequence: TGTGCCAGCAGTGAAGCTTCTGGCGGGAGTCCCCTCTACGAGCAGTACTTC.

The V and J genes are TRBV1 and TRBJ2-5; TRBD1 was called by the table and not checked on the DNA. TRBV1 is a listed pseudogene. The CDR3 loop spans 14 amino acids. In DNA, the CDR3 is TGCACCAGCAGCCAGGTGACAGGGGTGAAGACCCAGTACTTC. Amino acids: CTSSQVTGVKTQYF.

The chain couples TRBV28 to TRBJ1-2; the match to TRBD1 covers 7 bases. Germline V lookup: CDR1 MDHEN, CDR2 SYDVKM. The CDR3 consists of 12 residues. V lost 10 bases, J lost 2 bases, and 4 bases stayed unmatched. CDR3 region: CATTDRNYGYTF. CDR3 bases: TGTGCCACCACGGACAGGAACTATGGCTACACCTTC.

This chain joins TRBV5-1 and TRBJ2-7; 11 positions agree with TRBD1. Losses at the gene ends were 4 bases for V and 4 bases for J; bases not matched to a gene: 4. Germline assignment: CDR1 SGHRS and CDR2 YFSETQ. This CDR3 spans 14 amino acids. Here the CDR3 reads CASSQGQGVYEQYF. The CDR3 DNA follows: TGCGCCAGCAGCCAGGGACAGGGGGTGTACGAGCAGTACTTC.

This clone was picked up many times. The J gene is TRBJ2-5, the V gene TRBV3-1 (or the pseudogene TRBV3-2); no reliable D call. The CDR3 covers 15 residues. The V gene lost 4 bases and the J gene lost 5 bases, with 17 bases spanning the gap. Germline CDR1 and CDR2: LGHDT and YNNKEL (reference sequence). CDR3 in DNA: TGTGCCAGCAGCCGTGAGACTCACCACCTGGAGACCCAGTACTTC. Translated: CASSRETHHLETQYF.

CDR3 in DNA: TGTGCCAGCAGTGAAGTACCAGAGGCACCCCTCCACTTT. Residues: CASSEVPEAPLHF. The chain carries TRBV6-1 and TRBJ1-6; unclear D gene. Trimming pared 1 base from V and 11 bases from J, leaving 9 bases between. CDR3 length: 13 amino acids. The V gene's germline CDR1 is MNHNS and CDR2 SASEGT.

In its sample, this clone was seen once. The genes are TRBV3-1 (or the pseudogene TRBV3-2) and TRBJ2-2; D not certain. The CDR3 has 15 residues. The germline V gene encodes CDR1 LGHDT and CDR2 YNNKEL (reference sequence). V was cut by 2 bases and J by 0 bases, with 7 bases left in between. The CDR3 nucleotides read TGTGCCAGCAGCCAACTTATAGCGAACACCGGGGAGCTGTTTTTT. This encodes CASSQLIANTGELFF.

This rearrangement joins TRBV11-2 to TRBJ2-7, with D possibly matching TRBD1 (5 bases). The CDR3 is 15 amino acids. Germline-derived CDR1 and CDR2 are SGHAT and FQNNGV. V gave up 6 bases and J gave up 1 base, with 16 bases separating them. The CDR3 reads CASRPSLPGSYEQYF. Here the CDR3 DNA reads TGTGCCAGCAGGCCAAGCCTCCCAGGGTCCTACGAGCAGTACTTC.

This clone has only a few counts. The J gene is TRBJ2-1, the V gene TRBV28; 7 bases agree with TRBD2. V shed 5 bases, J shed 6 bases, and the junction held 7 bases outside the gene matches. There are 14 residues in the CDR3. Looked up from germline, CDR1 is MDHEN and CDR2 is SYDVKM. DNA for the CDR3: TGTGCCAGCAGTGGCGGGAGCGCACTCAATGAGCAGTTCTTC. It yields the protein CASSGGSALNEQFF.

V usage is TRBV12-3 or TRBV12-4 and J usage is TRBJ2-1, with D hard to call. Trimming left V 4 bases short and J 8 bases short, with 6 bases between. The CDR3 runs to 11 residues. CDR3 sequence reads: CASSSVYEQFF. The CDR3 DNA reads TGTGCCAGCAGTTCCGTTTATGAGCAGTTCTTC.

The chain has TRBV28 and TRBJ2-3; unclear D gene. The CDR3 totals 11 residues. Between the trimmed V and J ends, which lost 6 bases and 4 bases, there was a span of 5 bases. The V gene's germline CDR1 is MDHEN and CDR2 SYDVKM. The chain's CDR3 is CASRASDTQYF. For the CDR3, the DNA is TGTGCCAGCAGGGCCTCAGATACGCAGTATTTT.

The chain links TRBV5-1 to TRBJ2-5, with 8 bases that match TRBD1. This CDR3 has 14 amino acids. In germline, CDR1 is SGHRS, CDR2 YFSETQ. Trimming removed 2 bases from V and 2 bases from J; junction bases left unmatched: 2. CDR3 sequence: CASSFGTGQETQYF. CDR3 sequence (DNA): TGCGCCAGCAGCTTCGGGACAGGACAAGAGACCCAGTACTTC.

The chain links TRBV2 to TRBJ2-7, with TRBD1 as a possible D gene (5 bases). The germline gives CDR1 SNHLY, CDR2 FYNNEI. The CDR3 has 14 amino acids. V was clipped by 7 bases and J by 0 bases, with 13 bases between them. CDR3 in DNA: TGTGCCAGCATGATGGACACGAGCTCCTACGAGCAGTACTTC. It codes for CASMMDTSSYEQYF.

The chain employs TRBV5-4 and TRBJ2-1; 9 bases are a match to TRBD1. The CDR3 extends over 15 amino acids. With V trimmed by 6 bases and J by 4 bases, 8 bases remained unmatched. CDR1 is SGHNT, CDR2 YYREEE, per germline (reference sequence). The CDR3 coding sequence is TGTGCCAGCACCTCAGGGACAGGGATTTACAATGAGCAGTTCTTC. It translates to CASTSGTGIYNEQFF.

This chain connects TRBV5-6 to TRBJ2-7, with a tentative D call TRBD2 (5 bases). Germline V CDR1 and CDR2: SGHDT, YYEEEE. Trimming shortened V by 4 bases and J by 2 bases, and 10 bases separated the two germline ends. CDR3 length equals 13 residues. In nucleotides, the CDR3 is TGTGCCAGCAGCCGCCGGACTGCCTACGAGCAGTACTTC. Its protein product is CASSRRTAYEQYF. The full variable domain, with the rest looked up from reference TRBV5-6 and TRBJ2-7, is DAGVTQSPTHLIKTRGQQVTLRCSPKSGHDTVSWYQQALGQGPQFIFQYYEEEERQRGNFPDRFSGHQFPNYSSELNVNALLLGDSALYLCASSRRTAYEQYFGPGTRLTVT.